Listed below are T cell receptor beta chains from one sample, sequenced in a study of shared clonotypes between healthy human individuals. Clones were sequenced by immunoSEQ multiplex PCR, and TCRdb holds only the in-frame ones, with some missing. The data hold 1,500,000 or so clones, with roughly 97% observed a single time. The sample taken for sequencing was naive CD4+ T cells sorted from blood. These receptors were taken from a man under 40 in good health. The CDR3 runs from the conserved cysteine through the conserved F or W. The order of the fields is clone size, J gene, D gene, V gene, CDR3 protein, CDR3 DNA. A D gene is named only where the DNA matches it firmly. The listing skips clone size in some rows; elsewhere it reads once, few, many or a size class.

once | TRBJ1-2 | - | TRBV5-1 | CASSPGDYGYTF | TGCGCCAGCAGCCCAGGGGACTATGGCTACACCTTC
once | TRBJ1-1 | - | TRBV27 | CASSLTGRRNTEAFF | TGTGCCAGCAGTTTAACCGGGCGGAGGAACACTGAAGCTTTCTTT
- | TRBJ1-4 | - | TRBV10-3 | CAISPSWSEKLFF | TGTGCCATCAGCCCAAGTTGGTCGGAAAAACTGTTTTTT
- | TRBJ2-3 | - | TRBV9 | CASSVTGRASTDTQYF | TGTGCCAGCAGCGTGACGGGCAGGGCGAGCACAGATACGCAGTATTTT
- | TRBJ2-7 | - | TRBV9 | CASSVGAEPYEQYF | TGTGCCAGCAGCGTAGGGGCGGAGCCCTACGAGCAGTACTTC
once | TRBJ2-1 | TRBD2 | TRBV7-6 | CASSYGRGRHHGQFF | TGTGCCAGCAGCTACGGGCGCGGGAGGCATCATGGGCAGTTCTTC
- | TRBJ2-7 | - | TRBV28 | CASSRPIDEQYF | TGTGCCAGCAGCCGCCCCATCGACGAGCAGTACTTC
- | TRBJ2-7 | TRBD1 | TRBV18 | CASSPRQGTHEQYF | TGTGCCAGCTCACCGCGACAGGGGACCCACGAGCAGTACTTC
- | TRBJ2-1 | TRBD1 | TRBV5-1 | CASSLRVLGQGNNEQFF | TGCGCCAGCAGCTTAAGAGTTCTGGGACAGGGCAACAATGAGCAGTTCTTC
- | TRBJ1-4 | - | TRBV29-1 | CSVTGGAGEKLFF | TGCAGCGTTACCGGGGGGGCTGGGGAAAAACTGTTTTTT
- | TRBJ2-3 | TRBD2 | TRBV5-4 | CASSPGLAVSDTQYF | TGTGCCAGCAGCCCGGGACTAGCGGTTTCAGATACGCAGTATTTT
- | TRBJ2-1 | TRBD2 | TRBV6-4 | CASSASGSTYNEQFF | TGTGCCAGCAGTGCTAGCGGGAGTACCTACAATGAGCAGTTCTTC
- | TRBJ1-1 | - | TRBV7-8 | CASSPHPGITSTEAFF | TGTGCCAGCAGCCCACACCCGGGCATCACAAGCACTGAAGCTTTCTTT
once | TRBJ2-5 | TRBD2 | TRBV29-1 | CSVGLAGAISTETQYF | TGCAGCGTTGGCCTAGCGGGAGCTATTTCAACGGAGACCCAGTACTTC
- | TRBJ2-5 | - | TRBV5-4 | CASSLVAQETQYF | TGTGCCAGCAGCTTGGTCGCGCAAGAGACCCAGTACTTC
- | TRBJ2-2 | - | TRBV2 | CASSAEAPGTGELFF | TGTGCCAGCAGTGCAGAGGCGCCGGGCACCGGGGAGCTGTTTTTT
- | TRBJ1-5 | - | TRBV15 | CATSRDPGERPQHF | TGTGCCACCAGCAGAGATCCGGGGGAACGGCCCCAGCATTTT
- | TRBJ1-4 | - | TRBV5-5 | CASSLELFPEVGEKLFF | TGTGCCAGCAGCTTGGAGCTTTTCCCGGAGGTGGGTGAAAAACTGTTTTTT
- | TRBJ1-2 | - | TRBV25-1 | CASRGAGTHYGYTF | TGTGCCAGCAGGGGGGCCGGGACCCACTATGGCTACACCTTC
- | TRBJ2-1 | - | TRBV10-3 | CAISPLREQFF | TGTGCCATCAGTCCGTTGCGGGAGCAGTTCTTC
- | TRBJ2-1 | TRBD1 | TRBV11-2 | CASSFGRGNEQFF | TGTGCCAGCAGCTTCGGCAGGGGGAATGAGCAGTTCTTC
- | TRBJ1-5 | TRBD1 | TRBV7-2 | CASSLDRGGHQPQHF | TGTGCCAGCAGTTTGGACAGGGGGGGCCATCAGCCCCAGCATTTT
- | TRBJ2-2 | - | TRBV19 | CASSYTGELFF | TGTGCCAGTAGTTACACCGGGGAGCTGTTTTTT
- | TRBJ2-7 | - | TRBV20-1 | CSARVGPEQYF | TGCAGTGCTAGAGTAGGGCCCGAGCAGTACTTC
- | TRBJ1-2 | - | TRBV7-8 | CASSLEETTYGYTF | TGTGCCAGCAGCTTAGAGGAGACGACCTATGGCTACACCTTC
- | TRBJ1-5 | - | TRBV15 | CATSSEPNQPQHF | TGTGCCACCAGCTCAGAGCCGAATCAGCCCCAGCATTTT
- | TRBJ2-3 | TRBD2 | TRBV7-3 | CASSHSGRGNTQYF | TGTGCCAGCAGCCATAGCGGGAGGGGGAATACGCAGTATTTT
- | TRBJ2-1 | - | TRBV9 | CASSALGRGSSYNEQFF | TGTGCCAGCAGCGCCTTGGGGAGGGGGAGCTCCTACAATGAGCAGTTCTTC
- | TRBJ1-2 | - | TRBV4-3 | CASSQGNGANYGYTF | TGCGCCAGCAGCCAAGGGAACGGAGCTAACTATGGCTACACCTTC
- | TRBJ1-2 | - | TRBV19 | CASSISHNYGYTF | TGTGCCAGTAGTATAAGTCACAACTATGGCTACACCTTC
- | TRBJ1-5 | TRBD1 | TRBV9 | CASSVAGTANQPQHF | TGTGCCAGCAGCGTAGCCGGGACAGCTAATCAGCCCCAGCATTTT
- | TRBJ2-5 | - | TRBV2 | CASSEESPEETQYF | TGTGCCAGCAGTGAAGAGAGCCCGGAGGAGACCCAGTACTTC
- | TRBJ2-7 | - | TRBV11-2 | CASSSQTGSEQYF | TGTGCCAGCAGCTCCCAGACAGGTTCCGAGCAGTACTTC
- | TRBJ2-3 | - | TRBV7-9 | CASSLAGGTDTQYF | TGTGCCAGCAGCTTGGCTGGGGGCACAGATACGCAGTATTTT
- | TRBJ2-1 | TRBD1 | TRBV7-8 | CASSLPGPGQPNNEQFF | TGTGCCAGCAGCTTACCAGGGCCGGGACAGCCTAACAATGAGCAGTTCTTC
once | TRBJ2-7 | TRBD2 | TRBV27 | CASRPLAGAYEQYF | TGTGCCAGCAGGCCACTAGCGGGAGCTTACGAGCAGTACTTC
- | TRBJ2-5 | TRBD2 | TRBV5-1 | CASSVLAGGQETQYF | TGCGCCAGCAGCGTGTTAGCGGGAGGGCAAGAGACCCAGTACTTC
- | TRBJ2-7 | - | TRBV19 | CASSISANRDEQYF | TGTGCCAGTAGTATTTCGGCGAACAGGGACGAGCAGTACTTC
- | TRBJ2-1 | - | TRBV29-1 | CSGAGTYRGGAADEQFF | TGCAGCGGAGCCGGGACTTACCGCGGGGGCGCCGCGGATGAGCAGTTCTTC
- | TRBJ1-5 | - | TRBV18 | CASSPESRGQPQHF | TGTGCCAGCTCACCAGAGTCTCGGGGGCAGCCCCAGCATTTT
- | TRBJ2-7 | - | TRBV11-2 | CASSLALDEQYF | TGTGCCAGCAGCTTAGCGTTGGACGAGCAGTACTTC
- | TRBJ2-3 | - | TRBV11-3 | CASSPQGTSTDTQYF | TGTGCCAGCAGCCCCCAGGGAACTAGCACAGATACGCAGTATTTT
- | TRBJ1-2 | - | TRBV28 | CASSLGTYGYTF | TGTGCCAGCAGTTTAGGGACTTATGGCTACACCTTC
- | TRBJ2-7 | TRBD2 | TRBV2 | CASSDDTSGSYEQYF | TGTGCCAGCAGTGATGACACTAGCGGGAGTTACGAGCAGTACTTC
- | TRBJ2-1 | - | TRBV9 | CASSSSPVTSYNEQFF | TGTGCCAGCAGCTCCAGTCCCGTTACTAGCTACAATGAGCAGTTCTTC
- | TRBJ2-3 | - | TRBV9 | CASSVVHADTQYF | TGTGCCAGCAGCGTAGTCCACGCAGATACGCAGTATTTT
- | TRBJ2-2 | - | TRBV15 | CATSGILGELFF | TGTGCCACCAGCGGGATCTTGGGGGAGCTGTTTTTT